This T cell receptor (beta chain) was documented in a study of T cell repertoires in cytomegalovirus infection. Study information: Selection of CMV epitopes for the study included recently identified HLA-C-restricted and well-studied HLA-B-restricted ones. An indication of both CMV infection and matching HLA type came from public TCR beta signatures. Study-wide results and limits: Cumulative frequency of public TCR beta families picked out carriers of CMV plus the relevant HLA.

From the reads, TCRdb called clonotypes with MiXCR, one entry per CDR3 protein. Here the sample spans about half a million distinct CDR3 sequences, under 45% being singletons. The CDR3 extends over 13 amino acids. CDR1 and CDR2 from the germline V gene are MNHNY and SVGAGI (reference sequence). The V end was cut by 5 bases, the J end by 3 bases, with 10 bases between. In regard to this clonotype: Its antigen is not identified.

The TCR sequence derives from a human donor in good health (CMV status not recorded). Some clones in this sample may be carry-over from other donors' samples. This specimen consisted of cultured PBMCs, obtained from culture after CMV antigen stimulation. This sequence joins TRBV6-6 and TRBJ1-1, with D unclear. CDR3: CASSPIRYTEAFF. The CDR3, as DNA: TGTGCCAGCAGTCCGATCCGGTACACTGAAGCTTTCTTT.